This T cell receptor (beta chain) comes out of a study of vaccination and CD4 T cells after COVID-19. Concerning this clonotype: Its antigen remains unidentified.

Cultured CD4+ T cells had their DNA profiled by the Oncomine TCR Beta short-read assay. TCRdb reanalysed the PCR reads using MiXCR and keeps one entry per CDR3 protein. The sample includes 25,000 or so distinct CDR3 sequences, approximately 39% seen only once; the top ten take roughly 7%. Stated treatment: approximately nine-day PBMC culture with coronavirus spike peptide pools or control peptides (ViraFEST assay). Germline V gives CDR1 MNHNS, CDR2 SASEGT. V lost 5 bases, J lost 8 bases, and 18 bases lay in between. This CDR3 is 14 amino acids long. The sequence was obtained from a human donor who had recovered from COVID-19. Sequences were obtained from CD4+ T cells from blood, cultured in vitro. The J gene is TRBJ1-2, the V gene TRBV6-1, with D perhaps TRBD1 (6 bases). CDR3 residues: CASSPHNRDFGYTF. The CDR3 nucleotides read TGTGCCAGCAGTCCCCACAACAGGGATTTCGGCTACACCTTC.